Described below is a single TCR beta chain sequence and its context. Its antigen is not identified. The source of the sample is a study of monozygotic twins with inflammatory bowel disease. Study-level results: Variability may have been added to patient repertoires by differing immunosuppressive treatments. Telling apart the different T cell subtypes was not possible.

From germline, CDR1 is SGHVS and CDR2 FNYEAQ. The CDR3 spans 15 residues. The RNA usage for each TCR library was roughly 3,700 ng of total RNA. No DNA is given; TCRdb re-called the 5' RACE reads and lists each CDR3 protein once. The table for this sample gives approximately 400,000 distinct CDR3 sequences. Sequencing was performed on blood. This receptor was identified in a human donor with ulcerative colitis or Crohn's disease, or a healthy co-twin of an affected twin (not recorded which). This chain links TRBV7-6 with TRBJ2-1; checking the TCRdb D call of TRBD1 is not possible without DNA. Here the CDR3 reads CASSLGGQTYNEQFF.